The entry below gives a single TCR beta chain sequence along with its context. Its antigen is as yet unknown. The entry originates in a study of glioma-infiltrating T cells. Study results and limitations: Above-expected tissue-blood divergence occurred in all gliomas, most in low-grade ones. Tissue and blood shared very few CDR3 sequences.

The V gene lost 4 bases and the J gene lost 4 bases, with 10 bases spanning the gap. CDR3 size: 13 residues. Looked up from germline, CDR1 is SGHDN and CDR2 is FVKESK. TCR alpha and beta CDR3 regions were amplified from RNA using iRepertoire nested multiplex PCR. MiXCR, applied by TCRdb to the multiplex PCR reads, yields one record per CDR3 protein. Seen here are approximately 110,000 distinct CDR3 sequences, roughly 23% observed once, and the top ten hold nearly 15%. This chain uses TRBV14 with TRBJ1-1; perhaps TRBD1 as D (6 bases). Sequencing was done on a sample of glioma tissue, nonneoplastic brain tissue, or PBMCs (not recorded which). This receptor was taken from a human donor with low-grade glioma or glioblastoma, undergoing nonglioma brain surgery, or in good health (not recorded which). This CDR3 reads CASSLQGGTEAFF. For the CDR3, the DNA is TGTGCCAGCAGCCTGCAAGGGGGCACTGAAGCTTTCTTT.